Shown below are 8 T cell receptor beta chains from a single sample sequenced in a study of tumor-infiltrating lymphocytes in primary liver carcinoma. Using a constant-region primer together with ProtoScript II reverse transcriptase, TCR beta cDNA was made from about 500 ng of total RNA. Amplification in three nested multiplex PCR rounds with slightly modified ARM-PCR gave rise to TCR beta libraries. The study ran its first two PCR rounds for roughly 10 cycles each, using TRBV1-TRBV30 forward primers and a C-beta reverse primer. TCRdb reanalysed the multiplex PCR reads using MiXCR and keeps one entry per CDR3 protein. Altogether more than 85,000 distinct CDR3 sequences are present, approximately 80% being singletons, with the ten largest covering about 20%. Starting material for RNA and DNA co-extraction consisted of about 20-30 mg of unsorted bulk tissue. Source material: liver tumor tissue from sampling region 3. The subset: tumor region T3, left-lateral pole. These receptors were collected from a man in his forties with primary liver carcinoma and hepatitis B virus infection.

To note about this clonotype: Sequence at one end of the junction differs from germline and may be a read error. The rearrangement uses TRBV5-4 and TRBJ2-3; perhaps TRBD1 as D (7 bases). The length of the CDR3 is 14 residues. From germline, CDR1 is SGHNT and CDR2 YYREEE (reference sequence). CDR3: CASRRQGGVDTQYF. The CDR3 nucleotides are TGTGCCAGCAGGCGACAGGGAGGCGTAGATACCCAGTATTTT.

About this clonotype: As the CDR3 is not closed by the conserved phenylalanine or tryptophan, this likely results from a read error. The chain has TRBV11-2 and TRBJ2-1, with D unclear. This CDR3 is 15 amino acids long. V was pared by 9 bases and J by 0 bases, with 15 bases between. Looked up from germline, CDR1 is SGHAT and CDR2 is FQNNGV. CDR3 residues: CASNLVLLSYNEQFI. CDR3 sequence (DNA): TGTGCCAGTAACTTAGTCCTCCTCTCCTACAATGAGCAGTTCATC.

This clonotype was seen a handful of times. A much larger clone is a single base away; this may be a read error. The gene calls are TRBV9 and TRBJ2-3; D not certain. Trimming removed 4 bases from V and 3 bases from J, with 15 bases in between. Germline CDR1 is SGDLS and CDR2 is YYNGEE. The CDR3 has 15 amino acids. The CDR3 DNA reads TGTGCCAGCAGCATAGCTCCAGGACGAACAGATACGCAGTATTTT. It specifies CASSIAPGRTDTQYF.

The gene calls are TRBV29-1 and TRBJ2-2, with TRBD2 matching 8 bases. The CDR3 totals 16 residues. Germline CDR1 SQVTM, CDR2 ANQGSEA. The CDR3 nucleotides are TGCATCGCCGCCGACGGGAGGGACTTGAACACCGGGGAGCTGTTTTTT. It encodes CIAADGRDLNTGELFF.

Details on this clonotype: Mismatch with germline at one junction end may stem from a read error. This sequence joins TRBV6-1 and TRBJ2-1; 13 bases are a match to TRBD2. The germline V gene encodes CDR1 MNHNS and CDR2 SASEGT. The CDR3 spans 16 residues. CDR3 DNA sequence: TGTGCCAGCAGTGAACAGACTAGCGGGAGGATCAATGAGCACTTCTTC. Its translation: CASSEQTSGRINEHFF.

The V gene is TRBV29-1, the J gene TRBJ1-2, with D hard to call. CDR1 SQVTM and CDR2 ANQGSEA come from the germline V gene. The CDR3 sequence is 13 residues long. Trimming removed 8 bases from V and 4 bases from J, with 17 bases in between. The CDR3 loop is CSLRSGGAYGYTF. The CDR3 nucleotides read TGCAGCCTTCGATCAGGCGGCGCCTATGGCTACACCTTC.

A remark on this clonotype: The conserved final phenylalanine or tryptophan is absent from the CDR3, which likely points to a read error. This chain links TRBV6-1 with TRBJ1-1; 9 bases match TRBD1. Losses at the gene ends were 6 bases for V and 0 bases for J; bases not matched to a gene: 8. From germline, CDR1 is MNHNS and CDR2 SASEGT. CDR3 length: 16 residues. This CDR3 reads CASRMGQGGMNTEAFL. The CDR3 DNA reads TGTGCCAGCAGAATGGGACAGGGAGGCATGAACACTGAAGCTTTCTTA.

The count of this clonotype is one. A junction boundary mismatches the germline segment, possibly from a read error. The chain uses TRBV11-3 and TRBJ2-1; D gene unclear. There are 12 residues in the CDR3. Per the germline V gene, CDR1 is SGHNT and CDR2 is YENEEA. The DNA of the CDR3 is TGTGCCGGCAGCTTAAATGCCAATGAGCTGATCTTC. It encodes CAGSLNANELIF. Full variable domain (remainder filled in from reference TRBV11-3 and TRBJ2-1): EAGVVQSPRYKIIEKKQPVAFWCNPISGHNTLYWYLQNLGQGPELLIRYENEEAVDDSQLPKDRFSAERLKGVDSTLKIQPAELGDSAVYLCAGSLNANELIFGPGTRLTVL.